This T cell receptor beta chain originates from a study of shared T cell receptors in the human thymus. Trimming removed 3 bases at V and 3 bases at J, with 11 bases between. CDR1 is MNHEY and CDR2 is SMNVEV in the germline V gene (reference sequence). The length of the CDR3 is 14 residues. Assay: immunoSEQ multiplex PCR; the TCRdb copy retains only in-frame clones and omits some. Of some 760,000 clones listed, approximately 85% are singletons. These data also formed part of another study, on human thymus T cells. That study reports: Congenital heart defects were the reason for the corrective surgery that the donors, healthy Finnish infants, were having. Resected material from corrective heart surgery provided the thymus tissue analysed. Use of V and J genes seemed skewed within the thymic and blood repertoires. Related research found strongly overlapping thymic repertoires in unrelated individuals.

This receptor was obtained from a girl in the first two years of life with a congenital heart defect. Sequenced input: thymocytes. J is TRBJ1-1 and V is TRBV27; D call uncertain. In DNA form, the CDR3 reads TGTGCCAGCAGTTTGCGCAGGTCGGACACTGAAGCTTTCTTT. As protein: CASSLRRSDTEAFF.